A single sample is the source of the 30 T cell receptor beta chains below, sequenced in a study of spatial heterogeneity in lung cancer. TCRdb fed the 5' RACE reads into MiXCR, producing one record per CDR3 protein. The table includes 6,000 to 8,500 distinct CDR3 sequences, over 7% detected once. Time point denoted: sample taken at primary tumor resection. Here the sequenced sample was PBMCs, taken at surgery. Every receptor here comes from a male donor with early-stage non-small cell lung cancer.

This clonotype was counted ten times or more. The chain uses TRBV24-1 and TRBJ2-3; D remains unclear. V lost 3 bases and J 2 bases, leaving 20 bases between the germline ends. In germline, CDR1 is KGHDR, CDR2 SFDVKD. The CDR3 runs 18 residues. The CDR3 protein is CATSDRLQSTKFTDTQYF. The CDR3 DNA reads TGTGCCACCAGTGATCGGCTACAGTCGACGAAGTTCACAGATACGCAGTATTTT.

This clonotype was seen many times. This chain uses TRBV3-1 with TRBJ2-1; 7 nucleotides agree with TRBD2. Germline trimming cut 1 base from V and 4 bases from J; bases unmatched to any gene: 4. The CDR3 is 15 residues long. Germline assignment: CDR1 LGHDT and CDR2 YNNKEL (reference sequence). The CDR3 loop reads CASSQAAGDYNEQFF. In DNA, the CDR3 is TGTGCCAGCAGCCAAGCGGCGGGAGATTACAATGAGCAGTTCTTC.

Remarks on this clonotype: A much larger clone differs from this one at a single base, so this may be a read error. This chain joins TRBV16 and TRBJ1-4; the D gene is possibly TRBD1 (6 bases). Germline assignment: CDR1 KGHSY and CDR2 FQNENV. CDR3 length: 15 residues. Trimming left V 4 bases short and J 7 bases short, with 16 bases between. The CDR3 protein is CASSRFSTGGEKLFF. The CDR3 bases are TGTGCCAGCAGCCGATTTTCGACAGGCGGTGAAAAACTGTTTTTT.

This clonotype came up many times. The chain carries TRBV6-5 and TRBJ2-7, with 8 bases fitting TRBD1. From germline, CDR1 is MNHEY and CDR2 SVGAGI. Trimming cost V 3 bases and J 1 base; bases outside gene matches: 11. CDR3 length: 17 residues. The CDR3 DNA follows: TGTGCCAGCAGTTATTCCCAGGGGGCGAGGACATCCTACGAGCAGTACTTC. Protein sequence: CASSYSQGARTSYEQYF.

This clonotype was recorded many times. The chain employs TRBV6-5 and TRBJ1-1; 10 bases are shared with TRBD1. Losses at the gene ends were 6 bases for V and 4 bases for J; bases not matched to a gene: 11. Germline V lookup: CDR1 MNHEY, CDR2 SVGAGI. This CDR3 spans 16 amino acids. Here the CDR3 reads CASSRTGGPSRTEAFF. CDR3 bases: TGTGCCAGCAGCAGGACAGGGGGGCCCTCTCGCACTGAAGCTTTCTTT.

This clonotype counts as medium-sized (0.01 to 0.1%). The chain couples TRBV10-3 to TRBJ2-6; 7 bases are shared with TRBD1. Germline CDR1 is ENHRY and CDR2 is SYGVKD. The CDR3 spans 19 residues. V was pared by 6 bases and J by 0 bases, with 14 bases of the junction left unmatched. The CDR3 loop reads CAIRGIRDSAGSGANVLTF. CDR3 sequence (DNA): TGTGCCATCAGGGGGATAAGGGACAGTGCCGGCTCTGGGGCCAACGTCCTGACTTTC.

This clonotype was recorded at least ten times. The chain is built from TRBV20-1 and TRBJ2-3, with TRBD1 matching 9 bases. The CDR3 is 15 amino acids. V dropped 0 bases and J dropped 5; count of bases not matched to a gene: 6. Germline values: CDR1 DFQATT, CDR2 SNEGSKA (reference sequence). This chain's CDR3 is CSARDRGTGKDTQYF. DNA of the CDR3: TGCAGTGCTAGAGATCGGGGGACAGGGAAAGATACGCAGTATTTT.

Within the sample, this clonotype is medium-sized. The rearrangement uses TRBV24-1 and TRBJ2-3, with D perhaps matching TRBD2 (6 bases). The CDR3 runs to 15 residues. The V gene lost 3 bases and the J gene lost 4 bases, with 13 bases spanning the gap. CDR1 and CDR2 from the germline V gene are KGHDR and SFDVKD. The CDR3 DNA reads TGTGCCACCAGTGATCCTCCTAGCGTAGCAGATACGCAGTATTTT. This codes for CATSDPPSVADTQYF.

This clonotype was observed many times. J is TRBJ2-1 and V is TRBV7-6, with TRBD2 matching 11 bases. With 5 bases clipped from V and 4 bases from J, the junction kept 13 bases outside the gene matches. CDR1 and CDR2 from the germline V gene are SGHVS and FNYEAQ. This CDR3 comprises 18 residues. The DNA for the CDR3 is TGTGCCAGCAGCCCCCGGGCCTTTGTAGCGGGAGGGTACAATGAGCAGTTCTTC. Translating it yields CASSPRAFVAGGYNEQFF.

This clonotype was seen repeatedly, ten times or more. The chain uses TRBV7-9 and TRBJ2-7; no firm D call. CDR3 length equals 15 residues. Germline loops: CDR1 SEHNR, CDR2 FQNEAQ (reference sequence). Trimming stripped 1 base from V and 3 bases from J, with 13 bases between. CDR3 region: CASSLGQGIYYEQYF. DNA of the CDR3: TGTGCCAGCAGCTTAGGCCAAGGGATTTACTACGAGCAGTACTTC.

This clonotype was observed a few times. CDR3 sequence: CSARVGSGDGYTF. In nucleotides, the CDR3 is TGCAGTGCTAGAGTAGGGTCGGGCGATGGCTACACCTTC. The rearrangement joins TRBV20-1 to TRBJ1-2; D remains ambiguous. The CDR3 covers 13 residues. CDR1 and CDR2 from the germline V gene are DFQATT and SNEGSKA (reference sequence). V lost 1 base and J 6 bases, leaving 12 bases between the germline ends.

Many counts were recorded for this clonotype. This chain uses TRBV7-8 with TRBJ2-7; D is perhaps TRBD1 or TRBD2 (5 bases each). Trimming removed 5 bases at V and 7 bases at J, with 15 bases between. The CDR3 has 13 residues. Germline CDR1 is SGHVS and CDR2 is FQNEAQ. CDR3 coding DNA: TGTGCCAGCAGCCGGGACCGGGTGGATGAGCAGTACTTC. Translation gives CASSRDRVDEQYF. The whole variable domain, remainder taken from reference TRBV7-8 and TRBJ2-7, is GAGVSQSPRYKVAKRGQDVALRCDPISGHVSLFWYQQALGQGPEFLTYFQNEAQLDKSGLPSDRFFAERPEGSVSTLKIQRTQQEDSAVYLCASSRDRVDEQYFGPGTRLTVT.

This clonotype is labeled as medium-sized. The rearrangement links TRBV7-9 to TRBJ1-1; no firm D call. Germline V CDR1 and CDR2: SEHNR, FQNEAQ (reference sequence). Trimming shortened V by 3 bases and J by 7 bases, and 6 bases separated the two germline ends. The CDR3 consists of 11 residues. CDR3 sequence: CASSLGGEAFF. The CDR3 DNA follows: TGTGCCAGCAGCTTGGGCGGTGAAGCTTTCTTT.

By its share, this clonotype is medium-sized. The genes are TRBV10-3 and TRBJ2-7; D is undetermined. The V and J ends lost 0 bases and 6 bases respectively, with 12 bases between them. The CDR3 extends over 14 amino acids. In germline, CDR1 is ENHRY, CDR2 SYGVKD. CDR3 sequence (DNA): TGTGCCATCAGTGAGTCGATTCTTCCCTCCGAGCAGTACTTC. It encodes CAISESILPSEQYF.

This clonotype was detected ten times or more. The chain links TRBV23-1 to TRBJ2-5; the D is unclear. TRBV23-1 is noted as an ORF with a role that remains uncertain. The CDR3 runs to 14 residues. Trimming left V 4 bases short and J 4 bases short, with 13 bases between. The CDR3 region has the DNA TGCGCCAGCAGTCCCCTCAAGGGTGGAGAGACCCAGTACTTC. Residues: CASSPLKGGETQYF.

The chain joins TRBV3-1 to TRBJ1-1, with no clear D. Trimming removed 1 base from V and 7 bases from J, with 7 bases in between. The CDR3 is 12 residues long. CDR1 is LGHDT and CDR2 is YNNKEL in the germline V gene (reference sequence). The CDR3 DNA follows: TGTGCCAGCAGCCAAGGAATTGTTGAAGCTTTCTTT. Amino acids: CASSQGIVEAFF.

This clonotype was counted a few times. V and J are TRBV6-2 or TRBV6-3 and TRBJ2-1; a weak D match, TRBD2 (5 bases). This CDR3 has 12 residues. V was clipped by 6 bases and J by 9 bases, with 12 bases between them. Germline V gives CDR1 MNHEY, CDR2 SVGEGT. In nucleotides, the CDR3 is TGTGCCAGCAGAGCTGGAGGTGGTGAGCAGTTCTTC. This translates into CASRAGGGEQFF.

The V gene is TRBV9, the J gene TRBJ2-7; 16 nucleotides align to TRBD2. The CDR3 has 16 residues. The J segment lost 8 bases and the V segment lost 2 bases, leaving 7 bases of the junction unmatched. Germline V lookup: CDR1 SGDLS, CDR2 YYNGEE. The CDR3 bases are TGTGCCAGCAGCGTCGGGACTAGCGGGAGGGCGGGCCAGCAGTACTTC. This gives the protein CASSVGTSGRAGQQYF.

This clonotype came up many times. This chain links TRBV27 with TRBJ2-3; 7 bases are shared with TRBD1. Germline loops: CDR1 MNHEY, CDR2 SMNVEV (reference sequence). This CDR3 has 14 amino acids. After removal of 8 bases from V and 0 bases from J, the junction contained 5 bases not matched to a gene. The CDR3 loop is CASRGGPSTDTQYF. As DNA, the CDR3 is TGTGCCAGCCGAGGGGGCCCTAGCACAGATACGCAGTATTTT.

This clonotype qualifies as medium-sized (0.01 to 0.1%). The V gene is TRBV27, the J gene TRBJ1-1; D call uncertain. Germline CDR1 MNHEY, CDR2 SMNVEV (reference sequence). CDR3 length equals 15 residues. The V end lost 2 bases, the J end lost 0 bases, and 10 bases lay between the germline ends. This CDR3 reads CASSLIPDLNTEAFF. The DNA for the CDR3 is TGTGCCAGCAGTTTAATTCCAGACCTGAACACTGAAGCTTTCTTT.

This clonotype was detected ten times or more. The chain has TRBV5-1 and TRBJ2-2; possibly TRBD1 for D (6 bases). CDR1 is SGHRS, CDR2 YFSETQ, per germline. Trimming left V 0 bases short and J 2 bases short, with 11 bases between. The CDR3 consists of 16 residues. CDR3 sequence reads: CASSLAWTANTGELFF. DNA of the CDR3: TGCGCCAGCAGCTTGGCTTGGACAGCAAACACCGGGGAGCTGTTTTTT.

There are many counts of this clonotype. The gene calls are TRBV28 and TRBJ1-2; 8 bases match TRBD1. This CDR3 is built from 14 residues. V was pared by 5 bases and J by 8 bases, with 10 bases of the junction left unmatched. In germline, CDR1 is MDHEN, CDR2 SYDVKM. The CDR3 DNA is TGTGCCAGCAGTAGTTCCGGGACAGGCCGCGGCTACACCTTC. Amino acid sequence: CASSSSGTGRGYTF.

This rearrangement joins TRBV30 to TRBJ2-1, with 8 nucleotides matching TRBD2. There are 15 residues in the CDR3. Germline CDR1 reads GTSNPN; CDR2 reads SVGIG (reference sequence). V was clipped by 0 bases and J by 3 bases; unmatched bases: 4. CDR3 sequence: CAWSVGSGDYNEQFF. The CDR3 DNA is TGTGCCTGGAGTGTAGGTAGCGGGGACTACAATGAGCAGTTCTTC.

This clonotype has ten or more counts. The junction departs from the called germline gene at one end, perhaps through a read error. The gene calls are TRBV29-1 and TRBJ1-2; the D gene is possibly TRBD1 (5 bases). Germline V CDR1 and CDR2: SQVTM, ANQGSEA. The CDR3 is made up of 14 amino acids. The DNA of the CDR3 is TGCAGCGTTGAAGGGAAAGGGGTGTACTACGGCTACACCTTC. Its translation: CSVEGKGVYYGYTF. Full variable domain (remainder filled in from reference TRBV29-1 and TRBJ1-2): SAVISQKPSRDICQRGTSLTIQCQVDSQVTMMFWYRQQPGQSLTLIATANQGSEATYESGFVIDKFPISRPNLTFSTLTVSNMSPEDSSIYLCSVEGKGVYYGYTFGSGTRLTVV.

This clonotype was seen repeatedly, ten times or more. The chain recombines TRBV12-3 or TRBV12-4 with TRBJ2-3; no reliable D call. The length of the CDR3 is 15 residues. V lost 0 bases to trimming and J lost 2 bases, with 9 bases between them. The CDR3 protein is CASSLAGLITDTQYF. The CDR3 region has the DNA TGTGCCAGCAGTTTAGCTGGGCTAATCACAGATACGCAGTATTTT.

In this sample, this clonotype turned up a few times. The chain employs TRBV10-3 and TRBJ2-1; 8 bases map to TRBD2. From germline, CDR1 is ENHRY and CDR2 SYGVKD. V lost 0 bases, J lost 6 bases, and 4 bases stayed unmatched. The CDR3 is 15 amino acids. The CDR3 sequence is CAISESAGDSNEQFF. The CDR3 nucleotides are TGTGCCATCAGTGAGTCAGCGGGAGATTCCAATGAGCAGTTCTTC.

There are many counts of this clonotype. Written as DNA, the CDR3 is TGTGCCAGCAGCCGGGACCGATTTCAGGACCACACTGAAGCTTTCTTT. Amino acid sequence: CASSRDRFQDHTEAFF. The chain has TRBV6-5 and TRBJ1-1; tentative D call: TRBD1 (5 bases). Germline-derived CDR1 and CDR2 are MNHEY and SVGAGI. CDR3 length equals 16 residues. V lost 6 bases and J lost 3, with 20 bases in between.

The V gene is TRBV18, the J gene TRBJ1-2; weak D call: TRBD1 (5 bases). The germline V gene has CDR1 KGHSH and CDR2 LQKENI. The V gene lost 3 bases and the J gene lost 5 bases, with 16 bases spanning the gap. The CDR3 has 15 residues. The CDR3 coding sequence is TGTGCCAGCTCACCCATGCCGGGACCCATTTATGGCTACACCTTC. This codes for CASSPMPGPIYGYTF. The full variable domain, its missing parts supplied by reference TRBV18 and TRBJ1-2, is NAGVMQNPRHLVRRRGQEARLRCSPMKGHSHVYWYRQLPEEGLKFMVYLQKENIIDESGMPKERFSAEFPKEGPSILRIQQVVRGDSAAYFCASSPMPGPIYGYTFGSGTRLTVV.

This clonotype was seen only a few times. The rearrangement uses TRBV19 and TRBJ2-7, with D possibly TRBD1 on 6 matching bases. Trimming took off 3 bases at V and 6 bases at J, with 18 bases between the two ends. Germline CDR1 is LNHDA and CDR2 is SQIVND (reference sequence). The CDR3 has 15 amino acids. The CDR3 sequence is CASSMGQGRESEQYF. In DNA, the CDR3 is TGTGCCAGTAGTATGGGGCAGGGGCGAGAGTCCGAGCAGTACTTC. Using reference TRBV19 and TRBJ2-7 for the parts outside the CDR3, the full variable domain is DGGITQSPKYLFRKEGQNVTLSCEQNLNHDAMYWYRQDPGQGLRLIYYSQIVNDFQKGDIAEGYSVSREKKESFPLTVTSAQKNPTAFYLCASSMGQGRESEQYFGPGTRLTVT.

This clonotype was found many times. The chain joins TRBV7-6 to TRBJ2-7, with D perhaps matching TRBD1 (6 bases). The V end was cut by 1 base, the J end by 5 bases, with 21 bases between. This CDR3 contains 17 residues. The V gene's germline CDR1 is SGHVS and CDR2 FNYEAQ. CDR3 in amino acids: CASSLGRGQPNSNEQYF. For the CDR3, the DNA is TGTGCCAGCAGCTTAGGTCGTGGACAGCCGAATTCCAACGAGCAGTACTTC.